One and the same sample provided the 14 T cell receptor beta chains below, sequenced in a study of beta chain features in type 1 diabetes. The whole isolated RNA underwent reverse transcription, so sequencing captured expressed TCRB transcripts. Using immunoSEQ multiplex PCR, the repertoire was profiled, and TCRdb retains in-frame clones only, with some absent. The top ten hold 0.09% to 0.095% of the sample, which has hundreds of thousands of clones, 15% to 19% seen once. The material sequenced was naive CD4+ T cells from blood. These receptors came from a young man in good health.

This rearrangement joins TRBV4-3 to TRBJ2-4, with D possibly matching TRBD1 (7 bases). Trimming took 0 bases from V and 0 from J, leaving 15 bases between them. The CDR3 covers 18 residues. Germline-derived CDR1 and CDR2 are LGHNA and YSLEER. Here the CDR3 DNA reads TGCGCCAGCAGCCAAGATCCCCAGGGGGGTAGAGCCAAAAACATTCAGTACTTC. The encoded protein is CASSQDPQGGRAKNIQYF.

This clone was detected a few times. V gene TRBV5-7 combines with J gene TRBJ2-5; D remains unclear. TRBV5-7 qualifies as an ORF whose function is uncertain. V was shortened by 0 bases and J by 3 bases, with 9 bases between the two germline ends. The CDR3 is 14 residues long. CDR3 coding DNA: TGTGCCAGCAGCTTGGGGGTCCCCAAAGAGACCCAGTACTTC. This sequence encodes CASSLGVPKETQYF.

V and J are TRBV12-5 and TRBJ2-6, with 8 bases lining up with TRBD1. V lost 3 bases and J lost 0; bases outside the gene matches: 19. Germline lookup yields CDR1 LGHNT and CDR2 FRNRAP. This CDR3 region has 22 residues. CDR3 sequence: CASGFHPKQPGQVNSGANVLTF. The CDR3 DNA reads as TGTGCTAGTGGTTTCCACCCTAAACAACCGGGACAGGTGAACTCTGGGGCCAACGTCCTGACTTTC.

This clone showed up just a few times. The V call is TRBV6-5, the J call TRBJ2-3, with 9 positions matching TRBD2. V lost 4 bases, J lost 8 bases, and 7 bases stayed unmatched. CDR3 size: 14 residues. Germline lookup yields CDR1 MNHEY and CDR2 SVGAGI. The chain's CDR3 is CASSFVAGAATQYF. The CDR3 DNA reads TGTGCCAGCAGTTTCGTAGCGGGAGCGGCTACGCAGTATTTT.

This clone was seen a few times. The V call is TRBV13, the J call TRBJ2-5, with D maybe TRBD1 (6 bases). V lost 4 bases and J 0 bases, leaving 21 bases between the germline ends. Germline-derived CDR1 and CDR2 are PRHDT and FYEKMQ (reference sequence). The CDR3 has 18 residues. The CDR3 nucleotides read TGTGCCAGCAGCTACGTAGGACAGATCTCCACCAACCAAGAGACCCAGTACTTC. Protein product: CASSYVGQISTNQETQYF.

The sample holds a few counts of this clone. V and J are TRBV5-1 and TRBJ2-7, with D tentatively TRBD1 (5 bases). V dropped 4 bases and J dropped 2 bases, with 13 bases sitting between them. The CDR3 is made up of 14 amino acids. Germline values: CDR1 SGHRS, CDR2 YFSETQ. The CDR3 sequence: CASSQTVPTYEQYF. The DNA for the CDR3 is TGCGCCAGCAGCCAGACAGTACCGACCTACGAGCAGTACTTC.

The chain is built from TRBV18 and TRBJ2-5; 8 bases line up with TRBD1. The CDR3 spans 17 residues. Trimming removed 1 base from V and 1 base from J; junction bases left unmatched: 8. Germline loops: CDR1 KGHSH, CDR2 LQKENI. The CDR3 bases are TGTGCCAGCTCACCACAAGCAGGGGGCAACCGCCAAGAGACCCAGTACTTC. It translates to CASSPQAGGNRQETQYF.

This chain uses TRBV7-9 with TRBJ1-2; D gene ambiguous. CDR3 size: 14 residues. Per the germline V gene, CDR1 is SEHNR and CDR2 is FQNEAQ (reference sequence). Trimming removed 5 bases from V and 2 bases from J, with 12 bases in between. This CDR3 is CASSPSGGNYGYTF. Here the CDR3 DNA reads TGTGCCAGCAGCCCCAGTGGAGGGAACTATGGCTACACCTTC.

This chain uses TRBV28 with TRBJ2-2; the D is unclear. The length of the CDR3 is 14 residues. Trimming stripped 8 bases from V and 1 base from J, with 11 bases between. The V gene's germline CDR1 is MDHEN and CDR2 SYDVKM. The CDR3 protein is CASLLSVNTGELFF. In DNA form, the CDR3 reads TGTGCCAGCTTGCTTTCGGTGAACACCGGGGAGCTGTTTTTT.

The chain carries TRBV11-2 and TRBJ2-4; either TRBD1 or TRBD2 may supply D (5 bases each). The CDR3 has 15 amino acids. Germline CDR1 SGHAT, CDR2 FQNNGV. V lost 2 bases to trimming and J lost 8 bases, with 16 bases between them. The CDR3 DNA is TGTGCCAGCAGCTTAATCGGGGCGAGAGTTGACATTCAGTACTTC. It is translated as CASSLIGARVDIQYF.

About this clone itself: Other DNA sequences within the sample encode an identical CDR3. The chain joins TRBV7-3 to TRBJ2-7, with 9 bases matching TRBD1. Germline lookup yields CDR1 SGHTA and CDR2 FQGTGA. The CDR3 extends over 14 amino acids. V lost 5 bases and J lost 2; bases outside the gene matches: 4. The CDR3 here is CASSPGQGAYEQYF. The DNA of the CDR3 is TGTGCCAGCAGCCCGGGACAGGGTGCCTACGAGCAGTACTTC.

The table lists this clone with a few counts. DNA for the CDR3: TGTGCCAGCAGCTTGGTAGGCGGGGTCGAGGTGCAGTACTTC. The encoded protein is CASSLVGGVEVQYF. This sequence joins TRBV5-4 and TRBJ2-7; D possibly corresponds to TRBD2 (6 bases). CDR3 length equals 14 residues. V lost 0 bases to trimming and J lost 9 bases, with 16 bases between them. Germline V CDR1 and CDR2: SGHNT, YYREEE (reference sequence).

This clone was counted between two and nine times. The chain is built from TRBV5-1 and TRBJ1-1, with D maybe TRBD1 (6 bases). V was pared by 5 bases and J by 0 bases, with 17 bases between. The length of the CDR3 is 16 residues. The V gene's germline CDR1 is SGHRS and CDR2 YFSETQ. The CDR3 DNA sequence: TGCGCCAGCAGGTACGGACAGACCTTAATGAACACTGAAGCTTTCTTT. This codes for CASRYGQTLMNTEAFF. Based on the CDR3 plus reference TRBV5-1 and TRBJ1-1, the full variable domain is KAGVTQTPRYLIKTRGQQVTLSCSPISGHRSVSWYQQTPGQGLQFLFEYFSETQRNKGNFPGRFSGRQFSNSRSEMNVSTLELGDSALYLCASRYGQTLMNTEAFFGQGTRLTVV.

The rearrangement uses TRBV7-9 and TRBJ1-6; possible D gene TRBD1, 6 bases. The CDR3 sequence is 14 residues long. Germline V CDR1 and CDR2: SEHNR, FQNEAQ (reference sequence). Trimming pared 5 bases from V and 10 bases from J, leaving 15 bases between. DNA of the CDR3: TGTGCCAGCAGCCCCTCAGGGGCCGGATCACCCCTCCACTTT. It codes for CASSPSGAGSPLHF.